The entry below describes one TCR beta chain. The target antigen is unknown. This entry is derived from a study of T cell responses to AZD1222 COVID-19 vaccine. The V gene lost 9 bases and the J gene lost 0 bases, with 9 bases spanning the gap. This CDR3 is built from 13 residues. Per the germline V gene, CDR1 is SGHTA and CDR2 is FQGNSA. Whole-study findings and limits: Among those given AZD1222, only 5 to 7 were seropositive at baseline.

Using immunoSEQ multiplex PCR, the repertoire was profiled, and TCRdb retains in-frame clones only, with some absent. The sample has 150,000 to 250,000 clones, 90% to 95% seen once. The TCR comes from an adult who received the AZD1222 COVID-19 vaccine. The rearrangement uses TRBV7-2 and TRBJ2-1; D not certain. The sequencing used peripheral blood, collected 28 days after the second AZD1222 dose. Here the CDR3 DNA reads TGTGCCAGTCCGGCCAGCTCCTACAATGAGCAGTTCTTC. Protein: CASPASSYNEQFF.